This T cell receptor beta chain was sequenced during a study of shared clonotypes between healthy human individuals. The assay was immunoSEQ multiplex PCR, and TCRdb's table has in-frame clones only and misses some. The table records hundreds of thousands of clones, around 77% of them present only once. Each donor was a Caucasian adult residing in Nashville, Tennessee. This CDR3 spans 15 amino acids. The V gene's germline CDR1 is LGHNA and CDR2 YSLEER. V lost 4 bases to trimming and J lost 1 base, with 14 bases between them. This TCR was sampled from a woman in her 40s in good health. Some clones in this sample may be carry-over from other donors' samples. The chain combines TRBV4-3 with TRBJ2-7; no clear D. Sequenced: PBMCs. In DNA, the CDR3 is TGCGCCAGCAGCCTGTCCGCAGGACGGTCCTACGAGCAGTACTTC. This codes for CASSLSAGRSYEQYF.